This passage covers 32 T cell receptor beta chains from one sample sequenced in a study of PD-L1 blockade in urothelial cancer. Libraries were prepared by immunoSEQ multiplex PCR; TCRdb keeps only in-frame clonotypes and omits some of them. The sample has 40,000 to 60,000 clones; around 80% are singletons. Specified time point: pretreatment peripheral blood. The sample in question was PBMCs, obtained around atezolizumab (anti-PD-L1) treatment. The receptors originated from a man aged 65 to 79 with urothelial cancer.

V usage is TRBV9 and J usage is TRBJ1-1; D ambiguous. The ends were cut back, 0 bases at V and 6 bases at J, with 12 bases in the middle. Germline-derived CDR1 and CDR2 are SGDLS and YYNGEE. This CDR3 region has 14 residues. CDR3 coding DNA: TGTGCCAGCAGCGTAGGGAGCGGCCCGGCTGAAGCTTTCTTT. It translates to CASSVGSGPAEAFF.

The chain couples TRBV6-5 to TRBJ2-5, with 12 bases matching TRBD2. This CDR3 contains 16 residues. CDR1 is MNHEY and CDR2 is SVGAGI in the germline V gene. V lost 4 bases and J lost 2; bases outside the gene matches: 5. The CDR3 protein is CASSLGLAGSQETQYF. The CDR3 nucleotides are TGTGCCAGCAGTTTAGGACTAGCGGGGTCACAAGAGACCCAGTACTTC.

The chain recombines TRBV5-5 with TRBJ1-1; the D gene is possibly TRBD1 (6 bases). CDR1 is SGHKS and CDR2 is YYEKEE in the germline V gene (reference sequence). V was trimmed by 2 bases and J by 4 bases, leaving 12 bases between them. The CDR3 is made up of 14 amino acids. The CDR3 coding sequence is TGTGCCAGCAGCTTAGGGGGGGGCGCCACTGAAGCTTTCTTT. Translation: CASSLGGGATEAFF.

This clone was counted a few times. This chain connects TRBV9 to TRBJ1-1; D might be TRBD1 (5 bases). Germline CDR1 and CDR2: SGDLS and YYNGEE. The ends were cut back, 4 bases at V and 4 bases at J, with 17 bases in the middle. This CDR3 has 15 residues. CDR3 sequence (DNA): TGTGCCAGCAGCCCGGACCCGGGGGTGGGCACTGAAGCTTTCTTT. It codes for CASSPDPGVGTEAFF. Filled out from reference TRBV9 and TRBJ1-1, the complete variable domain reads DSGVTQTPKHLITATGQRVTLRCSPRSGDLSVYWYQQSLDQGLQFLIQYYNGEERAKGNILERFSAQQFPDLHSELNLSSLELGDSALYFCASSPDPGVGTEAFFGQGTRLTVV.

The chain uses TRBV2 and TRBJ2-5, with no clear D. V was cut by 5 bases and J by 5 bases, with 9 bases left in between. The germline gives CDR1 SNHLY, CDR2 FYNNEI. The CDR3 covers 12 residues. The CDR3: CASSYSRETQYF. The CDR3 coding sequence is TGTGCCAGCAGTTACAGCCGGGAGACCCAGTACTTC.

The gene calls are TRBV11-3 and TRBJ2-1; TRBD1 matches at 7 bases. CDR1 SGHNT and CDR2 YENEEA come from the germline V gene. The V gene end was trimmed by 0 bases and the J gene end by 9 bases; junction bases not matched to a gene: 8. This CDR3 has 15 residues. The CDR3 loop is CASSLDGNRDSEQFF. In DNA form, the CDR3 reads TGTGCCAGCAGCTTAGATGGGAACAGGGACAGTGAGCAGTTCTTC.

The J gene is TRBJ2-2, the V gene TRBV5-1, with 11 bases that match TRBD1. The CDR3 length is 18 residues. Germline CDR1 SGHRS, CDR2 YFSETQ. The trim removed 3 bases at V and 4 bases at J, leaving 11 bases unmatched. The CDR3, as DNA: TGCGCCAGCAGCTGGGGCGCGGGGACAGGGGGTAGCACCGGGGAGCTGTTTTTT. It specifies CASSWGAGTGGSTGELFF. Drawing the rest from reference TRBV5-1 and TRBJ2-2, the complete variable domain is KAGVTQTPRYLIKTRGQQVTLSCSPISGHRSVSWYQQTPGQGLQFLFEYFSETQRNKGNFPGRFSGRQFSNSRSEMNVSTLELGDSALYLCASSWGAGTGGSTGELFFGEGSRLTVL.

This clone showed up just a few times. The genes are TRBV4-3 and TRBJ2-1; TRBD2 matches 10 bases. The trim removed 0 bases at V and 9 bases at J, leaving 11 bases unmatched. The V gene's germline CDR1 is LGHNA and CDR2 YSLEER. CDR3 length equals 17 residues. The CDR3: CASSQDSGLAGAGEQFF. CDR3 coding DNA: TGCGCCAGCAGCCAAGATAGTGGCCTAGCGGGAGCTGGTGAGCAGTTCTTC.

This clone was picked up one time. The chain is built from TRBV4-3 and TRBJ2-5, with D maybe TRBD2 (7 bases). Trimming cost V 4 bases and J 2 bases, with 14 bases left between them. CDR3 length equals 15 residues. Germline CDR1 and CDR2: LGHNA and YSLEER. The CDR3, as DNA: TGCGCCAGCAGCCGTAAGGGGGGGGATCAAGAGACCCAGTACTTC. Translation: CASSRKGGDQETQYF.

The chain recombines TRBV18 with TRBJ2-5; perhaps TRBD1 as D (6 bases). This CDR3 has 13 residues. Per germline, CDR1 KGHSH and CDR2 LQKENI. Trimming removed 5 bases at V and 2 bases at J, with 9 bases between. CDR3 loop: CASSGTRQETQYF. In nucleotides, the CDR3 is TGTGCCAGCTCAGGGACAAGACAAGAGACCCAGTACTTC.

The CDR3 protein is CASSSWGGGFF. The DNA for the CDR3 is TGTGCCAGCAGCTCCTGGGGGGGTGGGTTCTTC. The gene calls are TRBV7-2 and TRBJ2-1, with 7 positions matching TRBD2. Germline V lookup: CDR1 SGHTA, CDR2 FQGNSA. After removal of 4 bases from V and 15 bases from J, the junction contained 6 bases not matched to a gene. This CDR3 region has 11 residues.

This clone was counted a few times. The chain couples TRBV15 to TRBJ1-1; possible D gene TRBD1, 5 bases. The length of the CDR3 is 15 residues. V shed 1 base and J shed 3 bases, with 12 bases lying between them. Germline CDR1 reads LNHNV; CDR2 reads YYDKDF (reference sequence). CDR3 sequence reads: CATSRAGVLDTEAFF. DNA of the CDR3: TGTGCCACCAGCAGAGCGGGGGTTTTGGACACTGAAGCTTTCTTT.

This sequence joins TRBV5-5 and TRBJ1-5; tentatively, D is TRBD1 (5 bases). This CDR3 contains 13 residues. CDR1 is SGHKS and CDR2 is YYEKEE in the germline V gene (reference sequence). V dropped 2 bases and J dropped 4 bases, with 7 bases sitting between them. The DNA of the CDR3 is TGTGCCAGCAGCTTAGCAGGGAATCAGCCCCAGCATTTT. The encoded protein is CASSLAGNQPQHF.

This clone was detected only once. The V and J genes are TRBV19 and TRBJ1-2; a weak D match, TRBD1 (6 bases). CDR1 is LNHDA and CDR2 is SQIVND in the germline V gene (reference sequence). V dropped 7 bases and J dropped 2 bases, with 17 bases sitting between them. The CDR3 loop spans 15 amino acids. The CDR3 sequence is CASKDLGAANYGYTF. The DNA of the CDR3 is TGTGCCAGTAAGGACTTGGGGGCAGCCAACTATGGCTACACCTTC. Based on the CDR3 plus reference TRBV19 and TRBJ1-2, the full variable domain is DGGITQSPKYLFRKEGQNVTLSCEQNLNHDAMYWYRQDPGQGLRLIYYSQIVNDFQKGDIAEGYSVSREKKESFPLTVTSAQKNPTAFYLCASKDLGAANYGYTFGSGTRLTVV.

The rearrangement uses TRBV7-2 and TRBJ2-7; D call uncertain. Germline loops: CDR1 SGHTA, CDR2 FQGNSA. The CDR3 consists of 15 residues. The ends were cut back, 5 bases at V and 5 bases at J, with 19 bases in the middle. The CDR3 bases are TGTGCCAGCAGCGCTAGTTACGAGAGAACCCACGAGCAGTACTTC. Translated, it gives CASSASYERTHEQYF.

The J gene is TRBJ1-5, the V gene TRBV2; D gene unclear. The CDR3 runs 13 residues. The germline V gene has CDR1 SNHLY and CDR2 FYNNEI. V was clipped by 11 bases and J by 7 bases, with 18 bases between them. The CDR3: CAGSVREGQPQHF. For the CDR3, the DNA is TGTGCCGGAAGTGTCCGGGAGGGCCAGCCCCAGCATTTT.

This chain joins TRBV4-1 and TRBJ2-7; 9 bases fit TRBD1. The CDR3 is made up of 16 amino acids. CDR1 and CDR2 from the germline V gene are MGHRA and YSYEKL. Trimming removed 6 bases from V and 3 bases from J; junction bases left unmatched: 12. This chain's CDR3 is CASRAQGQGKFYEQYF. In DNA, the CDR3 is TGCGCCAGCAGAGCTCAGGGACAGGGAAAATTCTACGAGCAGTACTTC.

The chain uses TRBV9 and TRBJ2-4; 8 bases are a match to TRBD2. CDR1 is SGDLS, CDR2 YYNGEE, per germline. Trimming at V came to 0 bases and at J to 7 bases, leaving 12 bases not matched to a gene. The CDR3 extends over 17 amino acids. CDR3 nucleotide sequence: TGTGCCAGCAGCGTAGTCGCGACGGGGGGGAGTTTGAACATTCAGTACTTC. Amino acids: CASSVVATGGSLNIQYF.

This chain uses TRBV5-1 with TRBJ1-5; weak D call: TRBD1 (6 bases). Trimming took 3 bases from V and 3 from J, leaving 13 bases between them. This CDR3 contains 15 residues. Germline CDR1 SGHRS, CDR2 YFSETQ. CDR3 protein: CASSWEGGINQPQHF. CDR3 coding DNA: TGCGCCAGCAGCTGGGAAGGGGGTATCAATCAGCCCCAGCATTTT. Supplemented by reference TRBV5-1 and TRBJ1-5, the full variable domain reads KAGVTQTPRYLIKTRGQQVTLSCSPISGHRSVSWYQQTPGQGLQFLFEYFSETQRNKGNFPGRFSGRQFSNSRSEMNVSTLELGDSALYLCASSWEGGINQPQHFGDGTRLSIL.

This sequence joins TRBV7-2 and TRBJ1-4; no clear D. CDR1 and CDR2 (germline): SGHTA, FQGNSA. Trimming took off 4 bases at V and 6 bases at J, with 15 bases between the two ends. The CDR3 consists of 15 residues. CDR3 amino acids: CASSSPQSLHEKLFF. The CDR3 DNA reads TGTGCCAGCAGCTCGCCACAGAGTTTGCATGAAAAACTGTTTTTT.

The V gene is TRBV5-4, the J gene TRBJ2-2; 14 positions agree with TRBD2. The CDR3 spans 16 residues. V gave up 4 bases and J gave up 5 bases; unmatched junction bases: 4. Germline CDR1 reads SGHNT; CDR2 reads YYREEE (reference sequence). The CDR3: CASSPGLAGVTGELFF. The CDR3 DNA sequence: TGTGCCAGCAGCCCGGGACTAGCGGGAGTAACCGGGGAGCTGTTTTTT.

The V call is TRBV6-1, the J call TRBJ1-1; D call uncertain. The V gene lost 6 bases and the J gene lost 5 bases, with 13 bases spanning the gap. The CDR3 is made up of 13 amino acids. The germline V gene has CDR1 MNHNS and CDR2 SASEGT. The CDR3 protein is CASSSLGVTEAFF. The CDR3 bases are TGTGCCAGCAGCTCGCTTGGAGTGACTGAAGCTTTCTTT.

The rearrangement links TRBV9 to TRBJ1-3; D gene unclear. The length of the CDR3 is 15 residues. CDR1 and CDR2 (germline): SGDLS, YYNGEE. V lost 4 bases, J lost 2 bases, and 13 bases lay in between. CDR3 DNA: TGTGCCAGCAGCCGCCCGGGGAGGGCTGGAAACACCATATATTTT. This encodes CASSRPGRAGNTIYF.

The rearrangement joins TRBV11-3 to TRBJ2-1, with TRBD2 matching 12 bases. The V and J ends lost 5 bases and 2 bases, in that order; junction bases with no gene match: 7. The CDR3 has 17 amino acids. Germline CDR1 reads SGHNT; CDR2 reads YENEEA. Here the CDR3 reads CASSLGTSGRPYNEQFF. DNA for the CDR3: TGTGCCAGCAGCCTCGGTACTAGCGGGAGGCCCTACAATGAGCAGTTCTTC.

CDR3 bases: TGTGCCAGCAGCCGAGGGGCCCCAGGGGGCGTAGGGCGTACTGAAGCTTTCTTT. Encoded protein: CASSRGAPGGVGRTEAFF. The chain links TRBV7-2 to TRBJ1-1; 8 bases are shared with TRBD1. Germline trimming cut 5 bases from V and 5 bases from J; bases unmatched to any gene: 19. CDR3 length: 18 residues. Germline CDR1 and CDR2: SGHTA and FQGNSA. The full variable domain, with the rest looked up from reference TRBV7-2 and TRBJ1-1, is GAGVSQSPSNKVTEKGKDVELRCDPISGHTALYWYRQSLGQGLEFLIYFQGNSAPDKSGLPSDRFSAERTGGSVSTLTIQRTQQEDSAVYLCASSRGAPGGVGRTEAFFGQGTRLTVV.

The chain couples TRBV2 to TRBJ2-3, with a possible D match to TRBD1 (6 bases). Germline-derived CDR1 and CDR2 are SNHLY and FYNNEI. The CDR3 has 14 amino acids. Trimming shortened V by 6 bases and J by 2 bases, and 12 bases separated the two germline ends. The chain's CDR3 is CASSAQGSTDTQYF. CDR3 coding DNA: TGTGCCAGCAGCGCCCAGGGGTCCACAGATACGCAGTATTTT.

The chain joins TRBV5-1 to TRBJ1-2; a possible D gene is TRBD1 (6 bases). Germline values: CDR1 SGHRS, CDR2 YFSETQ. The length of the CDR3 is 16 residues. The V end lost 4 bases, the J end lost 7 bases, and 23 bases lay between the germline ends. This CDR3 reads CASSVGQINLSGGYTF. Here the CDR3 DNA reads TGCGCCAGCAGCGTTGGACAGATAAACCTCTCGGGTGGCTACACCTTC. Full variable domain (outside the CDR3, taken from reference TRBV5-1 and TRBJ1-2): KAGVTQTPRYLIKTRGQQVTLSCSPISGHRSVSWYQQTPGQGLQFLFEYFSETQRNKGNFPGRFSGRQFSNSRSEMNVSTLELGDSALYLCASSVGQINLSGGYTFGSGTRLTVV.

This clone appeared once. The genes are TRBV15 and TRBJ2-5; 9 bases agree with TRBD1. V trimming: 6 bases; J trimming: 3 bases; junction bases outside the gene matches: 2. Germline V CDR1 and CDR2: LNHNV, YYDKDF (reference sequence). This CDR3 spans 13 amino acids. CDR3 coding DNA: TGTGCCACCAGGAGACAGGGGGAAGAGACCCAGTACTTC. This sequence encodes CATRRQGEETQYF.

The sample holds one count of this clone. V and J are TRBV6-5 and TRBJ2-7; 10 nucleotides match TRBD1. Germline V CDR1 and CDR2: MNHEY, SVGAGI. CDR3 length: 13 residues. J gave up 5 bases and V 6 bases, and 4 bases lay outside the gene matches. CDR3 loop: CASSRDRGHEQYF. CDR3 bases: TGTGCCAGCAGCCGGGACAGGGGCCACGAGCAGTACTTC.

The CDR3 DNA is TGTGCCAGCTCACGGACACACGGGGAGCTGTTTTTT. This gives the protein CASSRTHGELFF. The V and J genes are TRBV18 and TRBJ2-2; the D gene is possibly TRBD1 (5 bases). Per germline, CDR1 KGHSH and CDR2 LQKENI. Trimming took off 4 bases at V and 7 bases at J, with 7 bases between the two ends. This CDR3 has 12 amino acids.

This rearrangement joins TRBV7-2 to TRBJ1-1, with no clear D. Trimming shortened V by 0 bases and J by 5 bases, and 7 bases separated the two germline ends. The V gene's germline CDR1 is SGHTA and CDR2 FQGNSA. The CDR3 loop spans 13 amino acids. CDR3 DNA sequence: TGTGCCAGCAGCTTAGCGGGCATTACTGAAGCTTTCTTT. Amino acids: CASSLAGITEAFF. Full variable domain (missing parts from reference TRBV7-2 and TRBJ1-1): GAGVSQSPSNKVTEKGKDVELRCDPISGHTALYWYRQSLGQGLEFLIYFQGNSAPDKSGLPSDRFSAERTGGSVSTLTIQRTQQEDSAVYLCASSLAGITEAFFGQGTRLTVV.

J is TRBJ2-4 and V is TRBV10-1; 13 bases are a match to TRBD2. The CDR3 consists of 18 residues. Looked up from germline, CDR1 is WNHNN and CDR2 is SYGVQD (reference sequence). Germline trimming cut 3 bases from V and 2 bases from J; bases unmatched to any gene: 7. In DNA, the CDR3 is TGCGCCAGCAGTGAAACTAGCGGGAGGGCCAGCTCCAAAAACATTCAGTACTTC. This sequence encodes CASSETSGRASSKNIQYF.